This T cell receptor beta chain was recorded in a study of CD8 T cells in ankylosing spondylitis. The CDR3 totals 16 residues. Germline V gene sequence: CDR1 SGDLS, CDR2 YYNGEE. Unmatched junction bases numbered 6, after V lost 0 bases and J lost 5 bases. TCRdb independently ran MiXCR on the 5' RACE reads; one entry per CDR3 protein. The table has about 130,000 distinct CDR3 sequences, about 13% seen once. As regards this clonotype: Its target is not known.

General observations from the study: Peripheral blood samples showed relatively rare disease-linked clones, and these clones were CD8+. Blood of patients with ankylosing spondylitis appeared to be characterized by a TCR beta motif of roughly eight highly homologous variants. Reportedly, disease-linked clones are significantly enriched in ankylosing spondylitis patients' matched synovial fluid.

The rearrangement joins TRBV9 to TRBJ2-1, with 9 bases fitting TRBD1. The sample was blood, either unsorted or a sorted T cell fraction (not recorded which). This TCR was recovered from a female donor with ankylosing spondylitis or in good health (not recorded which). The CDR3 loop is CASSVGGQGYDNEQFF. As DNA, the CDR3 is TGTGCCAGCAGCGTAGGGGGACAGGGTTATGACAATGAGCAGTTCTTC.